This record looks at one T cell receptor (beta chain) sequence and its context. Other DNA sequences from this sample encode an identical CDR3 as well. Trimming stripped 5 bases from V and 6 bases from J, with 9 bases between. This CDR3 spans 12 amino acids. Germline CDR1 reads MNHEY; CDR2 reads SVGAGI. The data are from a study of CD8+ T cells in alopecia areata. cDNA reverse transcribed from extracted RNA served as the sequencing template. The data were produced by immunoSEQ multiplex PCR, yet TCRdb's version contains in-frame clones alone and is incomplete. The data contain some 170,000 clones, less than 80% of them singletons.

The V gene is TRBV6-5, the J gene TRBJ2-3; D call uncertain. The sample was CD8+ T cells sorted from blood, taken at week 0. This sequence originates from a human donor with alopecia areata. Here the CDR3 reads CASSPGGDTQYF. Written as DNA, the CDR3 is TGTGCCAGCAGTCCCGGTGGGGATACGCAGTATTTT.